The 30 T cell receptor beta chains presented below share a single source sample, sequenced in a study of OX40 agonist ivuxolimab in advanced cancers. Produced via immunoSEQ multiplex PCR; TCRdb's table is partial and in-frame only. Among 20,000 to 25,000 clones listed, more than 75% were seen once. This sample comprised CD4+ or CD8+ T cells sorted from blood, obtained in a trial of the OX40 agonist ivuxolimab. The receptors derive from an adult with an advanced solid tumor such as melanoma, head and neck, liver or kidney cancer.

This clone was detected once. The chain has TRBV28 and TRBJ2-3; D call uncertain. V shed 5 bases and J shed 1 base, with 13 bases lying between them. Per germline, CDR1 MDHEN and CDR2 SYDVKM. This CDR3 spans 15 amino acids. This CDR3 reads CASSIRGWGTDTQYF. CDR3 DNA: TGTGCCAGCAGTATAAGAGGATGGGGCACAGATACGCAGTATTTT.

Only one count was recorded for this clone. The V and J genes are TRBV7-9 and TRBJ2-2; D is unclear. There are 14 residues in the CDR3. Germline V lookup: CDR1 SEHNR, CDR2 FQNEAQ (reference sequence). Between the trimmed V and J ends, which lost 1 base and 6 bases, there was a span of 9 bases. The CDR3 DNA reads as TGTGCCAGCAGCTTAGATAGTTTTCCCGGGGAGCTGTTTTTT. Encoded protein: CASSLDSFPGELFF.

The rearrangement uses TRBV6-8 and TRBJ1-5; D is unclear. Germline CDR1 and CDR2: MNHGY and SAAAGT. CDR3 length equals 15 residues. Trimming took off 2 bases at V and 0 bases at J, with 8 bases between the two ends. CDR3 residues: CASSYDGSSNQPQHF. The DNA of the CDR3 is TGTGCCAGCAGTTACGACGGGAGTAGCAATCAGCCCCAGCATTTT.

The CDR3 spells CASSWGQGYGYTF. DNA for the CDR3: TGTGCCAGCAGTTGGGGACAGGGCTATGGCTACACCTTC. The chain has TRBV6-5 and TRBJ1-2; TRBD1 matches 9 bases. The CDR3 runs 13 residues. Germline values: CDR1 MNHEY, CDR2 SVGAGI. V lost 4 bases, J lost 4 bases, and 1 base stayed unmatched.

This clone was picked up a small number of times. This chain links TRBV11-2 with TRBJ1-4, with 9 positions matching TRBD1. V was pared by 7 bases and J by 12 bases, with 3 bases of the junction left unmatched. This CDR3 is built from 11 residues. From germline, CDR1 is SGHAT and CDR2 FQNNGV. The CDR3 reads CASKQGAELFF. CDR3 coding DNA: TGTGCCAGCAAACAGGGGGCGGAACTGTTTTTT.

The CDR3 protein is CASSLLSGNENEKLFF. As DNA, the CDR3 is TGCGCCAGCAGCCTGCTTTCCGGGAACGAAAATGAAAAACTGTTTTTT. The chain couples TRBV4-1 to TRBJ1-4; D gene unclear. The CDR3 is 16 amino acids. The V gene's germline CDR1 is MGHRA and CDR2 YSYEKL. V gave up 4 bases and J gave up 5 bases, with 17 bases separating them.

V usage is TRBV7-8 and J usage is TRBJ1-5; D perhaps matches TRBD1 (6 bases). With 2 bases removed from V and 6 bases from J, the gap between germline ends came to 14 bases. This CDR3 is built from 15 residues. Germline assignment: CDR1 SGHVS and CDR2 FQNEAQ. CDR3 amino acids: CASSLYQGIGQPQHF. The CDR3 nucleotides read TGTGCCAGCAGCTTATATCAGGGGATAGGTCAGCCCCAGCATTTT. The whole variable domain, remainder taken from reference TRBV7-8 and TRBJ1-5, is GAGVSQSPRYKVAKRGQDVALRCDPISGHVSLFWYQQALGQGPEFLTYFQNEAQLDKSGLPSDRFFAERPEGSVSTLKIQRTQQEDSAVYLCASSLYQGIGQPQHFGDGTRLSIL.

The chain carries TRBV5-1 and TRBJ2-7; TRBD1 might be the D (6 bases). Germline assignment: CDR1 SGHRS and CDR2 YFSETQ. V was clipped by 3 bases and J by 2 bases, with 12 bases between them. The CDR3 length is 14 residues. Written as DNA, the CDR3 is TGCGCCAGCAGCTGGAGACAGGCGCCCTACGAGCAGTACTTC. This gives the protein CASSWRQAPYEQYF.

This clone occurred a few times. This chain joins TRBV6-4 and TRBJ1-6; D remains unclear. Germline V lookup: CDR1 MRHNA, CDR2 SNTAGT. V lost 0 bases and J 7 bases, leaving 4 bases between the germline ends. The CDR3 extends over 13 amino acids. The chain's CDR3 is CASSDSGNSPLHF. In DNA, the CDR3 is TGTGCCAGCAGTGACTCAGGGAATTCACCCCTCCACTTT.

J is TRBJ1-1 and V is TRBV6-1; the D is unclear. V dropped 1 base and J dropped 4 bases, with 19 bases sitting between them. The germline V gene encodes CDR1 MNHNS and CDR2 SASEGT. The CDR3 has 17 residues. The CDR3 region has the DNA TGTGCCAGCAGTGAAGGCGCACTGGGTGAGGGCGGCACTGAAGCTTTCTTT. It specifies CASSEGALGEGGTEAFF.

This CDR3 is CASSQATPNTEAFF. The CDR3 DNA is TGTGCCAGCAGCCAAGCTACACCGAACACTGAAGCTTTCTTT. The chain uses TRBV4-2 and TRBJ1-1; D gene uncertain. Per the germline V gene, CDR1 is LGHNA and CDR2 is YNFKEQ. V lost 1 base to trimming and J lost 1 base, with 7 bases between them. The CDR3 length is 14 residues.

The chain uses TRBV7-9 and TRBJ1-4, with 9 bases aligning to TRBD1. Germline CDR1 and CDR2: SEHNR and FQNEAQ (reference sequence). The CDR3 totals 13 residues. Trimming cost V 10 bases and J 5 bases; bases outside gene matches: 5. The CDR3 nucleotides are TGTGCCACCGGGGACAGGGTAAATGAAAAACTGTTTTTT. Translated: CATGDRVNEKLFF.

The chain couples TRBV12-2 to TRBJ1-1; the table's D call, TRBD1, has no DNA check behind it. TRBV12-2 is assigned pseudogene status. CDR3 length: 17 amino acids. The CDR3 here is CASRLEDRVFRNTEAFF. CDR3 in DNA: TGTGCAAGTCGCTTAGAGGACAGGGTATTTAGGAACACTGAAGCTTTCTTT.

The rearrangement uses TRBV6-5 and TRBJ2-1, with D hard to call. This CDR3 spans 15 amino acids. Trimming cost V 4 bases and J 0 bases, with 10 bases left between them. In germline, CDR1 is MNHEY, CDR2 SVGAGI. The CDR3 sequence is CASSFDESSYNEQFF. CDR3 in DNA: TGTGCCAGCAGTTTTGACGAAAGCTCCTACAATGAGCAGTTCTTC.

CDR3 nucleotides: TGTGCCAGCAGTGTTGACAGGGGCACTGAAGCTTTCTTT. Encoded protein: CASSVDRGTEAFF. This sequence joins TRBV27 and TRBJ1-1; 8 bases match TRBD1. Per germline, CDR1 MNHEY and CDR2 SMNVEV (reference sequence). The ends lost 5 bases at V and 4 bases at J; junction bases unmatched: 3. This CDR3 has 13 amino acids.

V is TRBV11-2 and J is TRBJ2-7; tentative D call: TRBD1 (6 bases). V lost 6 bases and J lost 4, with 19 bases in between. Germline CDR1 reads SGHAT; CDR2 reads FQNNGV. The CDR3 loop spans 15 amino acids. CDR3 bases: TGTGCCAGCAGTCCAACGACAGGATCCTCATACGAGCAGTACTTC. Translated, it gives CASSPTTGSSYEQYF. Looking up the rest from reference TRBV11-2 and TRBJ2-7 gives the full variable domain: EAGVAQSPRYKIIEKRQSVAFWCNPISGHATLYWYQQILGQGPKLLIQFQNNGVVDDSQLPKDRFSAERLKGVDSTLKIQPAKLEDSAVYLCASSPTTGSSYEQYFGPGTRLTVT.

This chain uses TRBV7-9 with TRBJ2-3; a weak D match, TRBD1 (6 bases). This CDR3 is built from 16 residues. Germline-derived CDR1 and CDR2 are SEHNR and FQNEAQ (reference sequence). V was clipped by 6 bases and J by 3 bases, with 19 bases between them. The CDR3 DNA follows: TGTGCCAGCAGTCCACTTCCAGGGGTGGTTACAGATACGCAGTATTTT. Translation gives CASSPLPGVVTDTQYF.

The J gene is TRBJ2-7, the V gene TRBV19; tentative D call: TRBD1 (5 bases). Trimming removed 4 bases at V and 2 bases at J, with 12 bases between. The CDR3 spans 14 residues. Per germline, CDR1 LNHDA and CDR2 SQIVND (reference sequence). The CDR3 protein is CASSSSRGPYEQYF. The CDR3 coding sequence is TGTGCCAGTAGTAGCTCTAGGGGCCCCTACGAGCAGTACTTC. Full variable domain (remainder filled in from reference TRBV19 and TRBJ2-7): DGGITQSPKYLFRKEGQNVTLSCEQNLNHDAMYWYRQDPGQGLRLIYYSQIVNDFQKGDIAEGYSVSREKKESFPLTVTSAQKNPTAFYLCASSSSRGPYEQYFGPGTRLTVT.

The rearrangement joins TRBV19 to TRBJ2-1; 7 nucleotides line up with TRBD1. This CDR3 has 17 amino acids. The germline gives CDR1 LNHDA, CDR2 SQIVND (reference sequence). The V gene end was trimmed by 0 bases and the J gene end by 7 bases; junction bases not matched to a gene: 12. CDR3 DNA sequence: TGTGCCAGTAGTATAGACCGGACAGGCCTCACCGTTAATGAGCAGTTCTTC. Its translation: CASSIDRTGLTVNEQFF.

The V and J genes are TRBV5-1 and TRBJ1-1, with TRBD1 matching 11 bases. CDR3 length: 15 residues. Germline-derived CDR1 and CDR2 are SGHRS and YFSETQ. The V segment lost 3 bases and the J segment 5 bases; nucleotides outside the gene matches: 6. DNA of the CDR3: TGCGCCAGCAGCTGGGGACAGGGGGGATTGACTGAAGCTTTCTTT. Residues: CASSWGQGGLTEAFF.

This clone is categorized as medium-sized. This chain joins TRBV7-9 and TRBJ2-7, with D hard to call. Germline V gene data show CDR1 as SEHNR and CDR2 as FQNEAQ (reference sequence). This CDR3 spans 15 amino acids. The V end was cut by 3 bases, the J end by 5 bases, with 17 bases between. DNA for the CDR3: TGTGCCAGCAGCTTGGGTACCGGGTTTAGCAACGAGCAGTACTTC. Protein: CASSLGTGFSNEQYF. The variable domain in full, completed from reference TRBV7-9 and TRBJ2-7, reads DTGVSQNPRHKITKRGQNVTFRCDPISEHNRLYWYRQTLGQGPEFLTYFQNEAQLEKSRLLSDRFSAERPKGSFSTLEIQRTEQGDSAMYLCASSLGTGFSNEQYFGPGTRLTVT.

The CDR3 reads CASSLGGGTDEQYF. DNA for the CDR3: TGTGCCAGCAGCTTAGGGGGGGGTACCGACGAGCAGTACTTC. The chain carries TRBV7-2 and TRBJ2-7; 7 nucleotides match TRBD2. In germline, CDR1 is SGHTA, CDR2 FQGNSA. The CDR3 is 14 residues long. J lost 5 bases, V lost 1 base, and 5 bases had no gene match.

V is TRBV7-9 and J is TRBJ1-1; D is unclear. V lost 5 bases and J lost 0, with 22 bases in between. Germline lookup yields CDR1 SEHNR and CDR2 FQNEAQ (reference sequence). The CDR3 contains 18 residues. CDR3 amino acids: CASSPPLSTEYLNTEAFF. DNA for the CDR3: TGTGCCAGCAGCCCTCCGTTATCAACGGAGTACTTGAACACTGAAGCTTTCTTT. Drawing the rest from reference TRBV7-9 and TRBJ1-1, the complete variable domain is DTGVSQNPRHKITKRGQNVTFRCDPISEHNRLYWYRQTLGQGPEFLTYFQNEAQLEKSRLLSDRFSAERPKGSFSTLEIQRTEQGDSAMYLCASSPPLSTEYLNTEAFFGQGTRLTVV.

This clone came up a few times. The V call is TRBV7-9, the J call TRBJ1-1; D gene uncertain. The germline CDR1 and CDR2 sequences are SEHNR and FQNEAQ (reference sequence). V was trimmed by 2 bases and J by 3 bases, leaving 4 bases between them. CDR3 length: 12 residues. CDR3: CASSLLDTEAFF. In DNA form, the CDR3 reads TGTGCCAGCAGCTTACTAGACACTGAAGCTTTCTTT.

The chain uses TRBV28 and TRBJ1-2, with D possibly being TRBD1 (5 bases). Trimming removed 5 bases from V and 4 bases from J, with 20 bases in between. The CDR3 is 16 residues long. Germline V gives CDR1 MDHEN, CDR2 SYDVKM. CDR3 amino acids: CASSDRQKPFFYGYTF. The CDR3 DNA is TGTGCCAGCAGTGACCGACAGAAACCATTCTTCTATGGCTACACCTTC.

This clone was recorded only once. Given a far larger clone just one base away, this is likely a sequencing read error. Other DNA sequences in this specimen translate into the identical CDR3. CDR3 sequence (DNA): TGTGCCAGCAGTTCCGACAGCTCGAGCTCCTACGAACAGTACTTC. This codes for CASSSDSSSSYEQYF. The J gene is TRBJ2-7, the V gene TRBV6-5; D might be TRBD1 (5 bases). The CDR3 is 15 residues long. Per germline, CDR1 MNHEY and CDR2 SVGAGI.

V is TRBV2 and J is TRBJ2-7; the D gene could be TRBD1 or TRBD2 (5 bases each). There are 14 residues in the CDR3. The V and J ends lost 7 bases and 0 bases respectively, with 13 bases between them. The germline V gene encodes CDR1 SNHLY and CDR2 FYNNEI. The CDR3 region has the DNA TGTGCCAGCAACGACCGGGACGGCTCCTACGAGCAGTACTTC. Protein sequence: CASNDRDGSYEQYF.

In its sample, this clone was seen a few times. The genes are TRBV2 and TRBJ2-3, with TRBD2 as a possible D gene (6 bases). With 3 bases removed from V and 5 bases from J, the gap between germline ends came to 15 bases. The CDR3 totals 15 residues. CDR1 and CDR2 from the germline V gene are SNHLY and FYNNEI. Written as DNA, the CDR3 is TGTGCCAGCAGTGAGGAGGGGTTAGGTGGAGATACGCAGTATTTT. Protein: CASSEEGLGGDTQYF.

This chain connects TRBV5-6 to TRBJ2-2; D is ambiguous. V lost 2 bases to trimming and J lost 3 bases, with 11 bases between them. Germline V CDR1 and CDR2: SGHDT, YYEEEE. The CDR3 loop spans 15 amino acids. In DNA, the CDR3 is TGTGCCAGCAGCTTTGGGGTCGGGTACACCGGGGAGCTGTTTTTT. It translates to CASSFGVGYTGELFF.

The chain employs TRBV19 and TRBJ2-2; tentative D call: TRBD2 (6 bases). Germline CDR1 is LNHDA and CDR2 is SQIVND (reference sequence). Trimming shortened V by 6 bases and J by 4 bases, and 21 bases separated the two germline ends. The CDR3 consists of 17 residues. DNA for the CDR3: TGTGCCAGTAGGACCCGACCAAGGGAGGACTTCACCGGGGAGCTGTTTTTT. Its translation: CASRTRPREDFTGELFF. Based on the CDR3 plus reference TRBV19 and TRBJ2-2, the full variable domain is DGGITQSPKYLFRKEGQNVTLSCEQNLNHDAMYWYRQDPGQGLRLIYYSQIVNDFQKGDIAEGYSVSREKKESFPLTVTSAQKNPTAFYLCASRTRPREDFTGELFFGEGSRLTVL.